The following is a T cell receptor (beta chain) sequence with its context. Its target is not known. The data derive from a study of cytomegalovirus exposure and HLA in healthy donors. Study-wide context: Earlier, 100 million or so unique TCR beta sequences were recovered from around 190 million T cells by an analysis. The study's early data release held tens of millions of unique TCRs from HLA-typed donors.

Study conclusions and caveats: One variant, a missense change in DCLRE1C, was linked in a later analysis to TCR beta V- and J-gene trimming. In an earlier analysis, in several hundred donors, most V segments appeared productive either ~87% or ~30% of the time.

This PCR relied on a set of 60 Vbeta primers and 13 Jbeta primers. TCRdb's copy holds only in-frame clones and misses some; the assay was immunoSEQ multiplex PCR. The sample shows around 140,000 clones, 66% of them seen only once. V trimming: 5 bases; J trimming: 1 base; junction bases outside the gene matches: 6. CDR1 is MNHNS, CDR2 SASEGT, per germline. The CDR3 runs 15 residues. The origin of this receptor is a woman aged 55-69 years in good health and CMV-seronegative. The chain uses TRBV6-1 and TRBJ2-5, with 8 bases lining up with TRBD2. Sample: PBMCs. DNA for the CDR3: TGTGCCAGCAGTCGAACGGGGGGGCCCCAAGAGACCCAGTACTTC. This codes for CASSRTGGPQETQYF.